This passage covers 21 T cell receptor beta chains from one sample sequenced in a study of blood T cell repertoires in COVID-19. Some clones are missing from TCRdb's copy, which holds only in-frame ones; the method was immunoSEQ multiplex PCR. The data contain around 130,000 clones, around 87% of them singletons. Source material: peripheral blood. These receptors were collected from a woman in her forties or fifties who had recovered from COVID-19.

V gene TRBV5-1 combines with J gene TRBJ1-5, with 9 bases identical to TRBD1. This CDR3 spans 17 amino acids. Germline V CDR1 and CDR2: SGHRS, YFSETQ. After removal of 0 bases from V and 2 bases from J, the junction contained 6 bases not matched to a gene. The CDR3 DNA sequence: TGCGCCAGCAGCTTGGAAGGGGGACAGGGTGGCAATCAGCCCCAGCATTTT. This codes for CASSLEGGQGGNQPQHF. The full variable domain, its missing parts supplied by reference TRBV5-1 and TRBJ1-5, is KAGVTQTPRYLIKTRGQQVTLSCSPISGHRSVSWYQQTPGQGLQFLFEYFSETQRNKGNFPGRFSGRQFSNSRSEMNVSTLELGDSALYLCASSLEGGQGGNQPQHFGDGTRLSIL.

The rearrangement uses TRBV20-1 and TRBJ2-3; 7 nucleotides align to TRBD1. J gave up 6 bases and V 3 bases, and 6 bases lay outside the gene matches. CDR3 length: 13 residues. Germline CDR1 is DFQATT and CDR2 is SNEGSKA (reference sequence). The CDR3 reads CSASEGGADTQYF. CDR3 nucleotides: TGCAGTGCTAGTGAAGGGGGCGCGGATACGCAGTATTTT.

The J gene is TRBJ1-2, the V gene TRBV5-4; 8 bases agree with TRBD1. The CDR3 is made up of 13 amino acids. Germline values: CDR1 SGHNT, CDR2 YYREEE (reference sequence). V lost 4 bases to trimming and J lost 4 bases; unmatched junction nucleotides: 3. Here the CDR3 DNA reads TGTGCCAGCAGCCAGACAGGGGCCTATGGCTACACCTTC. Amino acids: CASSQTGAYGYTF.

The rearrangement joins TRBV7-2 to TRBJ1-1; no reliable D call. The length of the CDR3 is 14 residues. Trimming took 1 base from V and 1 from J, leaving 7 bases between them. Germline V CDR1 and CDR2: SGHTA, FQGNSA. CDR3 in amino acids: CASSLGRQNTEAFF. CDR3 nucleotide sequence: TGTGCCAGCAGCTTAGGCAGACAGAACACTGAAGCTTTCTTT.

This rearrangement joins TRBV7-9 to TRBJ1-2; weak D call: TRBD1 (5 bases). Germline CDR1 is SEHNR and CDR2 is FQNEAQ (reference sequence). The CDR3 sequence is 14 residues long. Trimming left V 5 bases short and J 2 bases short, with 12 bases between. The CDR3 DNA reads TGTGCCAGCAGCCAGGACATCCGGAACTATGGCTACACCTTC. This encodes CASSQDIRNYGYTF.

The chain combines TRBV6-5 with TRBJ1-1; TRBD1 agrees at 9 bases. Losses at the gene ends were 6 bases for V and 5 bases for J; bases not matched to a gene: 10. Germline V lookup: CDR1 MNHEY, CDR2 SVGAGI. The CDR3 length is 15 residues. The CDR3 DNA sequence: TGTGCCAGCAGCCGAGGACAGGGGAGATGGACTGAAGCTTTCTTT. Encoded protein: CASSRGQGRWTEAFF.

This sequence joins TRBV6-5 and TRBJ2-7; a weak D match, TRBD1 (5 bases). Between the trimmed V and J ends, which lost 6 bases and 2 bases, there was a span of 14 bases. CDR1 and CDR2 from the germline V gene are MNHEY and SVGAGI. The CDR3 is made up of 14 amino acids. Written as DNA, the CDR3 is TGTGCCAGCAGACAGGTCTCTCCCCCCTACGAGCAGTACTTC. Protein: CASRQVSPPYEQYF.

V gene TRBV3-1 (or the pseudogene TRBV3-2) combines with J gene TRBJ2-7, with D hard to call. Trimming removed 4 bases at V and 3 bases at J, with 7 bases between. CDR3 size: 12 residues. Germline CDR1 is LGHDT and CDR2 is YNNKEL (reference sequence). CDR3 in DNA: TGTGCCAGCAGCCTTTCCTTCTACGAGCAGTACTTC. Protein product: CASSLSFYEQYF.

This clone was found once. The chain joins TRBV28 to TRBJ2-4, with 7 bases aligning to TRBD1. The J segment lost 8 bases and the V segment lost 4 bases, leaving 14 bases of the junction unmatched. Germline V lookup: CDR1 MDHEN, CDR2 SYDVKM. CDR3 size: 16 residues. The CDR3 protein is CASSSLGAGQGDIQYF. DNA of the CDR3: TGTGCCAGCAGTTCCTTGGGTGCGGGTCAGGGGGACATTCAGTACTTC.

The chain joins TRBV9 to TRBJ1-3; D is possibly TRBD1 (5 bases). Between the trimmed V and J ends, which lost 4 bases and 4 bases, there was a span of 21 bases. Germline lookup yields CDR1 SGDLS and CDR2 YYNGEE. This CDR3 spans 17 amino acids. Written as DNA, the CDR3 is TGTGCCAGCAGCTTTAAGACAGTCTCCCTTACGGGAAACACCATATATTTT. It encodes CASSFKTVSLTGNTIYF.

The V call is TRBV5-1, the J call TRBJ2-2, with 11 positions matching TRBD1. CDR1 and CDR2 from the germline V gene are SGHRS and YFSETQ. This CDR3 contains 15 residues. J was trimmed by 6 bases and V by 5 bases; bases with no gene match: 6. The CDR3 spells CASRRRDRGSGELFF. CDR3 DNA: TGCGCCAGCAGACGGAGGGACAGGGGGTCCGGGGAGCTGTTTTTT.

This chain connects TRBV2 to TRBJ2-5, with TRBD1 matching 10 bases. Trimming took 6 bases from V and 0 from J; bases not matched to a gene: 7. Germline V gene data show CDR1 as SNHLY and CDR2 as FYNNEI. There are 16 residues in the CDR3. The CDR3 sequence is CASRLGTGANQETQYF. CDR3 nucleotides: TGTGCCAGCAGGCTTGGGACAGGGGCGAACCAAGAGACCCAGTACTTC.

The chain joins TRBV5-5 to TRBJ2-1; D uncertain. V was cut by 3 bases and J by 5 bases, with 12 bases left in between. Germline loops: CDR1 SGHKS, CDR2 YYEKEE (reference sequence). The CDR3 consists of 14 residues. This CDR3 is CASSWSLFNNEQFF. The CDR3, as DNA: TGTGCCAGCAGCTGGTCCCTATTTAACAATGAGCAGTTCTTC.

This rearrangement joins TRBV12-3 or TRBV12-4 to TRBJ1-2; D is possibly TRBD1 (5 bases). The V gene lost 8 bases and the J gene lost 4 bases, with 14 bases spanning the gap. The CDR3 length is 13 residues. CDR3 sequence: CASSKGAGYGYTF. CDR3 coding DNA: TGTGCCAGCTCAAAAGGGGCTGGCTATGGCTACACCTTC.

The rearrangement uses TRBV15 and TRBJ2-2; the D gene is possibly TRBD1 (6 bases). Germline CDR1 and CDR2: LNHNV and YYDKDF (reference sequence). The CDR3 runs 15 residues. V was pared by 7 bases and J by 1 base, with 13 bases between. CDR3 sequence: CATTTGQKNTGELFF. The CDR3 bases are TGTGCCACCACCACGGGACAAAAGAACACCGGGGAGCTGTTTTTT.

The J gene is TRBJ2-7, the V gene TRBV6-7; 7 bases match TRBD2. TRBV6-7 is designated an ORF whose function remains uncertain. The trim removed 0 bases at V and 2 bases at J, leaving 13 bases unmatched. This CDR3 spans 18 amino acids. The CDR3 protein is CASSYSPSGVDGAYEQYF. CDR3 nucleotides: TGTGCCAGCAGTTACTCGCCTAGCGGAGTGGACGGGGCCTACGAGCAGTACTTC.

The rearrangement links TRBV4-2 to TRBJ2-1; a weak D match, TRBD1 (5 bases). CDR1 is LGHNA, CDR2 YNFKEQ, per germline. The ends were cut back, 1 base at V and 3 bases at J, with 7 bases in the middle. The CDR3 length is 14 residues. CDR3 protein: CASSQGQGYNEQFF. The CDR3 nucleotides are TGTGCCAGCAGCCAAGGGCAGGGCTACAATGAGCAGTTCTTC.

On this clone: Within the sample, other DNA sequences also encode this same CDR3. CDR3 DNA: TGTGCCAGCAGCTTACAGGGGAACACTGAAGCTTTCTTT. Amino acids: CASSLQGNTEAFF. This chain connects TRBV11-3 to TRBJ1-1, with a weak D call TRBD1 (5 bases). The germline V gene encodes CDR1 SGHNT and CDR2 YENEEA. The CDR3 runs to 13 residues. Trimming took 2 bases from V and 1 from J, leaving 5 bases between them.

This chain joins TRBV2 and TRBJ2-3; 9 nucleotides align to TRBD2. With 8 bases clipped from V and 0 bases from J, the junction kept 6 bases outside the gene matches. Germline lookup yields CDR1 SNHLY and CDR2 FYNNEI. This CDR3 has 15 residues. CDR3 protein: CASRDTSGSTDTQYF. The CDR3 coding sequence is TGTGCCAGCCGAGACACTAGCGGGAGCACAGATACGCAGTATTTT.

V gene TRBV6-6 combines with J gene TRBJ2-7; maybe TRBD2 (6 bases). Trimming shortened V by 2 bases and J by 5 bases, and 13 bases separated the two germline ends. The CDR3 loop spans 14 amino acids. Germline V gene lookup returns CDR1 MNHNY and CDR2 SVGAGI (reference sequence). In DNA form, the CDR3 reads TGTGCCAGCAGTTACGAGGGAGGAGAGGACGAGCAGTACTTC. Protein: CASSYEGGEDEQYF.

This clone showed up just a few times. The rearrangement links TRBV10-3 to TRBJ2-1, with 9 bases identical to TRBD2. The CDR3 extends over 15 amino acids. Germline V gene data show CDR1 as ENHRY and CDR2 as SYGVKD. The J segment lost 8 bases and the V segment lost 10 bases, leaving 15 bases of the junction unmatched. The CDR3 protein is CATSPKLAGRHEQFF. The DNA for the CDR3 is TGTGCCACCTCACCTAAGCTAGCGGGGCGCCATGAGCAGTTCTTC.